A selection of T cell receptor beta chains follows, all from one sample in a study of CD8+ T cells in alopecia areata. Assay used: immunoSEQ multiplex PCR; TCRdb lists only in-frame clones, some missing. The table has more than 100,000 clones, more than 75% seen once. This specimen consisted of CD8+ T cells sorted from blood, obtained between weeks 30 and 35, from a patient treated with tofacitinib. Receptors originate from a human donor with alopecia areata. CDR3s include the opening cysteine and the closing phenylalanine or tryptophan. The D gene is left open where the match is weak. Size values are once, few and many counts, or a class for expanded clones, and some rows have none.

V gene: TRBV10-2; J gene: TRBJ2-1; D gene: TRBD2; clone size: few; CDR3 protein: CASRLTSGRPNEQFF; CDR3 DNA: TGCGCCAGCAGATTGACTAGCGGGCGGCCCAATGAGCAGTTCTTC
V gene: TRBV6-6; J gene: TRBJ2-4; D gene: -; clone size: once; CDR3 protein: CASLDGNIQYF; CDR3 DNA: TGTGCCAGCCTGGACGGAAACATTCAGTACTTC
V gene: TRBV5-4; J gene: TRBJ2-1; D gene: TRBD1; clone size: -; CDR3 protein: CASREQGGLGEQFF; CDR3 DNA: TGTGCCAGCAGGGAACAGGGGGGATTGGGTGAGCAGTTCTTC
V gene: TRBV27; J gene: TRBJ2-7; D gene: TRBD2; clone size: few; CDR3 protein: CASSYSGSYEQYF; CDR3 DNA: TGTGCCAGCAGCTATAGCGGGAGCTACGAGCAGTACTTC
V gene: TRBV5-5; J gene: TRBJ1-2; D gene: -; clone size: -; CDR3 protein: CASSFSSRDTF; CDR3 DNA: TGTGCCAGCAGCTTTTCCTCACGCGACACCTTC
V gene: TRBV5-4; J gene: TRBJ2-7; D gene: -; clone size: once; CDR3 protein: CASSSMGRLYEQYF; CDR3 DNA: TGTGCCAGCAGCTCTATGGGACGGCTCTACGAGCAGTACTTC
V gene: TRBV4-1; J gene: TRBJ2-3; D gene: -; clone size: -; CDR3 protein: CASSPKQGPDTQYF; CDR3 DNA: TGCGCCAGCAGCCCGAAGCAGGGGCCAGATACGCAGTATTTT
V gene: TRBV19; J gene: TRBJ1-2; D gene: -; clone size: -; CDR3 protein: CASSPPGLSNGYTF; CDR3 DNA: TGTGCCAGTAGTCCGCCGGGTCTCTCGAATGGCTACACCTTC
V gene: TRBV27; J gene: TRBJ1-4; D gene: -; clone size: -; CDR3 protein: CASSLFRGAANEKLFF; CDR3 DNA: TGTGCCAGCAGTTTATTTCGAGGAGCGGCTAATGAAAAACTGTTTTTT
V gene: TRBV5-4; J gene: TRBJ1-4; D gene: -; clone size: -; CDR3 protein: CASSFGGGGEKLFF; CDR3 DNA: TGTGCCAGCAGCTTCGGCGGCGGAGGAGAAAAACTGTTTTTT
V gene: TRBV9; J gene: TRBJ2-7; D gene: TRBD1; clone size: medium-sized; CDR3 protein: CASSVGQGTYEQYF; CDR3 DNA: TGTGCCAGCAGCGTAGGACAGGGAACCTACGAGCAGTACTTC
V gene: TRBV7-9; J gene: TRBJ2-7; D gene: -; clone size: -; CDR3 protein: CASSSIRRGPLEQYF; CDR3 DNA: TGTGCCAGCAGCTCAATACGGCGGGGGCCTCTAGAGCAGTACTTC
V gene: TRBV2; J gene: TRBJ2-3; D gene: TRBD2; clone size: -; CDR3 protein: CASTPGGLADTDTQYF; CDR3 DNA: TGTGCCAGCACTCCCGGGGGACTAGCGGACACAGATACGCAGTATTTT
V gene: TRBV25-1; J gene: TRBJ2-7; D gene: -; clone size: -; CDR3 protein: CASSEGWSEQYF; CDR3 DNA: TGTGCCAGCAGTGAAGGGTGGAGCGAGCAGTACTTC
V gene: TRBV5-6; J gene: TRBJ2-1; D gene: TRBD2; clone size: once; CDR3 protein: CASSVRREGPNEQFF; CDR3 DNA: TGTGCCAGCAGCGTACGGCGGGAGGGTCCAAATGAGCAGTTCTTC
V gene: TRBV6-6; J gene: TRBJ2-5; D gene: -; clone size: -; CDR3 protein: CASSYQGAPPETQYF; CDR3 DNA: TGTGCCAGCAGTTACCAAGGGGCGCCCCCAGAGACCCAGTACTTC
V gene: TRBV27; J gene: TRBJ2-2; D gene: -; clone size: -; CDR3 protein: CASSFQVAGELFF; CDR3 DNA: TGTGCCAGCAGTTTTCAGGTTGCCGGGGAGCTGTTTTTT
V gene: TRBV27; J gene: TRBJ2-7; D gene: -; clone size: -; CDR3 protein: CASKTGLQTGEQYF; CDR3 DNA: TGTGCCAGCAAGACGGGACTCCAAACGGGTGAGCAGTACTTC
V gene: TRBV7-9; J gene: TRBJ2-1; D gene: -; clone size: -; CDR3 protein: CASSPEVNEQFF; CDR3 DNA: TGTGCCAGCAGCCCCGAAGTAAATGAGCAGTTCTTC
V gene: TRBV9; J gene: TRBJ1-1; D gene: -; clone size: -; CDR3 protein: CASSPLGGRETEAFF; CDR3 DNA: TGTGCCAGCAGCCCTCTGGGGGGGCGAGAGACTGAAGCTTTCTTT
V gene: TRBV7-6; J gene: TRBJ2-3; D gene: TRBD2; clone size: -; CDR3 protein: CASSSLGGSDTQYF; CDR3 DNA: TGTGCCAGCAGCTCCCTCGGGGGGTCAGATACGCAGTATTTT
V gene: TRBV9; J gene: TRBJ2-1; D gene: TRBD1; clone size: -; CDR3 protein: CASSVDTGTGYNEQFF; CDR3 DNA: TGTGCCAGCAGCGTAGATACCGGGACAGGCTACAATGAGCAGTTCTTC
V gene: TRBV30; J gene: TRBJ2-7; D gene: TRBD2; clone size: -; CDR3 protein: CAWSGGLALTYEQYF; CDR3 DNA: TGTGCCTGGAGTGGGGGACTAGCGTTAACCTACGAGCAGTACTTC
V gene: TRBV29-1; J gene: TRBJ2-1; D gene: TRBD2; clone size: -; CDR3 protein: CSVEGLAGSNEQFF; CDR3 DNA: TGCAGCGTGGAGGGACTAGCGGGGAGCAATGAGCAGTTCTTC
V gene: TRBV13; J gene: TRBJ1-2; D gene: TRBD1; clone size: -; CDR3 protein: CASSSWGDRDYGYTF; CDR3 DNA: TGTGCCAGCAGCTCGTGGGGGGACAGGGACTATGGCTACACCTTC
V gene: TRBV2; J gene: TRBJ2-1; D gene: -; clone size: -; CDR3 protein: CASLKNNEQFF; CDR3 DNA: TGTGCCAGCCTGAAAAACAATGAGCAGTTCTTC
V gene: TRBV6-1; J gene: TRBJ2-7; D gene: -; clone size: -; CDR3 protein: CASSEAWAGGYEQYF; CDR3 DNA: TGTGCCAGCAGTGAAGCGTGGGCCGGAGGCTACGAGCAGTACTTC
V gene: TRBV27; J gene: TRBJ2-3; D gene: -; clone size: -; CDR3 protein: CASSLLAGWGTDTQYF; CDR3 DNA: TGTGCCAGCAGTTTATTGGCCGGGTGGGGCACAGATACGCAGTATTTT
V gene: TRBV11-2; J gene: TRBJ2-1; D gene: -; clone size: few; CDR3 protein: CASSLLTGLNEQFF; CDR3 DNA: TGTGCCAGCAGCTTACTGACAGGTCTAAATGAGCAGTTCTTC
V gene: TRBV7-2; J gene: TRBJ2-5; D gene: TRBD2; clone size: few; CDR3 protein: CASSPGTSGQETQYF; CDR3 DNA: TGTGCCAGCAGCCCTGGGACTAGCGGACAAGAGACCCAGTACTTC
V gene: TRBV10-3; J gene: TRBJ2-1; D gene: -; clone size: -; CDR3 protein: CAISEEEANEQFF; CDR3 DNA: TGTGCCATCAGTGAGGAAGAGGCGAATGAGCAGTTCTTC
V gene: TRBV6-5; J gene: TRBJ1-5; D gene: TRBD1; clone size: -; CDR3 protein: CASSSDQGAQPQHF; CDR3 DNA: TGTGCCAGCAGTTCCGACCAGGGGGCACAGCCCCAGCATTTT
V gene: TRBV11-2; J gene: TRBJ2-2; D gene: -; clone size: -; CDR3 protein: CASSLDTWGRAGELFF; CDR3 DNA: TGTGCCAGCAGCTTAGATACTTGGGGGCGGGCCGGGGAGCTGTTTTTT
V gene: TRBV4-1; J gene: TRBJ2-5; D gene: -; clone size: -; CDR3 protein: CASSQTPGTQEQYF; CDR3 DNA: TGCGCCAGCAGCCAAACTCCCGGGACGCAAGAGCAGTACTTC
V gene: TRBV5-4; J gene: TRBJ2-3; D gene: TRBD2; clone size: -; CDR3 protein: CASSPGLAVGTDTQYF; CDR3 DNA: TGTGCCAGCAGCCCGGGACTAGCGGTAGGCACAGATACGCAGTATTTT
V gene: TRBV27; J gene: TRBJ2-5; D gene: -; clone size: -; CDR3 protein: CASSFGDGGTQYF; CDR3 DNA: TGTGCCAGCAGTTTCGGGGACGGAGGGACCCAGTACTTC
V gene: TRBV29-1; J gene: TRBJ2-1; D gene: -; clone size: -; CDR3 protein: CSVRTTNYNEQFF; CDR3 DNA: TGCAGCGTTCGGACAACAAACTACAATGAGCAGTTCTTC
V gene: TRBV6-1; J gene: TRBJ1-1; D gene: -; clone size: few; CDR3 protein: CASSEAAEGEAFF; CDR3 DNA: TGTGCCAGCAGTGAAGCGGCAGAGGGTGAAGCTTTCTTT
V gene: TRBV5-8; J gene: TRBJ2-3; D gene: -; clone size: -; CDR3 protein: CASSLGDSTGDTQYF; CDR3 DNA: TGTGCCAGCAGCTTGGGGGACTCCACCGGAGATACGCAGTATTTT
V gene: TRBV5-4; J gene: TRBJ2-3; D gene: TRBD2; clone size: -; CDR3 protein: CASSSLAGGSTDTQYF; CDR3 DNA: TGTGCCAGCAGCTCTTTAGCGGGGGGAAGCACAGATACGCAGTATTTT
V gene: TRBV7-9; J gene: TRBJ1-2; D gene: -; clone size: -; CDR3 protein: CASSLPGAHLYGYTF; CDR3 DNA: TGTGCCAGCAGCCTACCTGGGGCACACCTCTATGGCTACACCTTC
V gene: TRBV14; J gene: TRBJ2-7; D gene: -; clone size: -; CDR3 protein: CASSQEGREPYEQYF; CDR3 DNA: TGTGCCAGCAGCCAAGAAGGCAGGGAACCCTACGAGCAGTACTTC
V gene: TRBV4-1; J gene: TRBJ2-7; D gene: TRBD2; clone size: -; CDR3 protein: CASRTSGGEQYF; CDR3 DNA: TGCGCCAGCAGGACTAGCGGGGGCGAGCAGTACTTC
V gene: TRBV6-4; J gene: TRBJ2-1; D gene: -; clone size: -; CDR3 protein: CASSDSDSYNEQFF; CDR3 DNA: TGTGCCAGCAGTGACTCCGACTCTTACAATGAGCAGTTCTTC
V gene: TRBV6-5; J gene: TRBJ2-1; D gene: -; clone size: -; CDR3 protein: CASSYSIYRHEQFF; CDR3 DNA: TGTGCCAGCAGTTACTCGATTTATCGGCATGAGCAGTTCTTC
V gene: TRBV5-1; J gene: TRBJ2-7; D gene: -; clone size: few; CDR3 protein: CASSTEGGSFPYEQYF; CDR3 DNA: TGCGCCAGCAGCACCGAAGGGGGTTCCTTCCCTTACGAGCAGTACTTC
V gene: TRBV5-1; J gene: TRBJ2-4; D gene: TRBD1; clone size: -; CDR3 protein: CASSPGQGGKNIQYF; CDR3 DNA: TGCGCCAGCAGCCCGGGACAGGGTGGCAAAAACATTCAGTACTTC